These 2 T cell receptor beta chains came from one sample sequenced in a study of shared clonotypes between healthy human individuals. Profiled with immunoSEQ multiplex PCR; TCRdb holds only in-frame clones, not every one. Of 2 million to 2.5 million clones in the sample, about 92% were seen once. The sample was naive CD4+ T cells from PBMCs. Subset of the sample: CD45RA+ positively selected. These receptors were taken from a young man in good health. Some clones in this sample may be carry-over from other donors' samples.

The CDR3 DNA reads TGTGCCAGCAGTGAGGAGGGACAGGGGCGAGGCTCCTACAATGAGCAGTTCTTC. Amino acid sequence: CASSEEGQGRGSYNEQFF. This chain connects TRBV25-1 to TRBJ2-1; 10 bases line up with TRBD1. V trimming: 3 bases; J trimming: 0 bases; junction bases outside the gene matches: 8. The CDR3 is 18 residues long. Germline CDR1 is MGHDK and CDR2 is SYGVNS.

The V call is TRBV5-6, the J call TRBJ1-2; D possibly corresponds to TRBD1 (5 bases). The CDR3 extends over 13 amino acids. V lost 6 bases and J 6 bases, leaving 15 bases between the germline ends. Per germline, CDR1 SGHDT and CDR2 YYEEEE. The CDR3 nucleotides are TGTGCCAGCACCCCGACCAAGGGGAATGGCTACACCTTC. This encodes CASTPTKGNGYTF.